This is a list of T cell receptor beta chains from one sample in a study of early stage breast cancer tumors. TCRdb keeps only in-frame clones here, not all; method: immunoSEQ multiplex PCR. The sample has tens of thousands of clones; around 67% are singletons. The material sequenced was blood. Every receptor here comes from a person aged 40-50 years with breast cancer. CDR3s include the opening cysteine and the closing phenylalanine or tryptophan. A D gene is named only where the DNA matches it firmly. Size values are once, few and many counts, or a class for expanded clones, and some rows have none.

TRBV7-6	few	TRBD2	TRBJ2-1	CASSTRTSGRAWSEQFF	TGTGCCAGCAGCACTAGGACTAGCGGGAGGGCCTGGTCTGAGCAGTTCTTC
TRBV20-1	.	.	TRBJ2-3	CSALWGVTQYF	TGCAGTGCCCTTTGGGGGGTTACGCAGTATTTT
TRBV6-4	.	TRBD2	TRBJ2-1	CASSETSGAVNEQFF	TGTGCCAGCAGTGAGACTAGCGGAGCCGTCAATGAGCAGTTCTTC
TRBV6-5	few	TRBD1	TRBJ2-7	CASSYSYRGSSYEQYF	TGTGCCAGCAGTTACTCCTACAGGGGCAGTTCCTACGAGCAGTACTTC
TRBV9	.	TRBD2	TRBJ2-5	CASSVLAGEETQYF	TGTGCCAGCAGCGTGCTAGCGGGTGAGGAGACCCAGTACTTC
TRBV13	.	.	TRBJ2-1	CASSPVAGIGPNEQFF	TGTGCCAGCAGCCCAGTGGCGGGAATAGGTCCCAATGAGCAGTTCTTC
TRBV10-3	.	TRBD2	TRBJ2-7	CAISESSGSFHEQYF	TGTGCCATCAGTGAGTCGAGCGGGAGTTTCCACGAGCAGTACTTC
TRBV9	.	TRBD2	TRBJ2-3	CASSATSGSTDTQYF	TGTGCCAGCAGCGCGACTAGCGGGAGTACAGATACGCAGTATTTT
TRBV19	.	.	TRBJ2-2	CASSSADTGELFF	TGTGCCAGTTCGTCCGCTGACACCGGGGAGCTGTTTTTT
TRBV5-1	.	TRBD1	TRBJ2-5	CASSLGQGRETQYF	TGCGCCAGCAGCTTGGGACAGGGACGCGAGACCCAGTACTTC
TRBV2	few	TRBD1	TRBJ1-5	CASSKGQADQPQHF	TGTGCCAGCAGTAAGGGACAGGCGGATCAGCCCCAGCATTTT
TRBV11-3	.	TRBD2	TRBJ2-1	CASSPLAGIYNEQFF	TGTGCCAGCAGCCCTCTAGCGGGAATCTACAATGAGCAGTTCTTC
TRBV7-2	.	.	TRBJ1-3	CASRGGSTGNTIYF	TGTGCCAGCAGGGGAGGGAGCACTGGAAACACCATATATTTT
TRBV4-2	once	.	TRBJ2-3	CASSQDVSTDTQYF	TGTGCCAGCAGCCAAGATGTCAGCACAGATACGCAGTATTTT
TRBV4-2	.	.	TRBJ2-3	CASSQSGASGTDTQYF	TGTGCCAGCAGCCAATCCGGTGCAAGCGGCACAGATACGCAGTATTTT
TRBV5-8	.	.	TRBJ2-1	CASSLEAGNYNEQFF	TGTGCCAGCAGCTTGGAGGCGGGGAACTACAATGAGCAGTTCTTC
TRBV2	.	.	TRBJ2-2	CASSELSTGELFF	TGTGCCAGCAGTGAATTATCGACCGGGGAGCTGTTTTTT
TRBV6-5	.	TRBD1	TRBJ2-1	CASRQGGMREQFF	TGTGCCAGCAGACAAGGGGGCATGAGGGAGCAGTTCTTC
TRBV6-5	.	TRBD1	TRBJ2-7	CASSPEDRGREQYF	TGTGCCAGCAGTCCTGAGGACAGGGGGCGCGAGCAGTACTTC
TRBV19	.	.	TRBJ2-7	CASSGPYSRDEQYF	TGTGCCAGTAGTGGTCCCTACAGTCGGGACGAGCAGTACTTC
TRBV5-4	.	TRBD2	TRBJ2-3	CASSSPSGRSSDTQYF	TGTGCCAGCAGCAGCCCTAGCGGGAGGTCGTCAGATACGCAGTATTTT
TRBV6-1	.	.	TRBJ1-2	CASSGQLYGYTF	TGTGCCAGCAGCGGACAACTTTATGGCTACACCTTC
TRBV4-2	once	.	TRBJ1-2	CASSQDGLLPRGGYTF	TGTGCCAGCAGCCAAGACGGACTGCTACCTCGGGGTGGCTACACCTTC
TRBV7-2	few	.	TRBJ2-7	CASSLGGGPAYEQYF	TGTGCCAGCAGCTTAGGAGGAGGCCCCGCCTACGAGCAGTACTTC
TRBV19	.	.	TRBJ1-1	CASSMEQGDTEAFF	TGTGCCAGTAGTATGGAACAGGGTGACACTGAAGCTTTCTTT
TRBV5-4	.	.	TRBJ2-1	CASPPPGTDMWNEQFF	TGTGCCAGCCCCCCACCCGGGACCGATATGTGGAATGAGCAGTTCTTC
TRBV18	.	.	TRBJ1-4	CASSTRGGDTSEKLFF	TGTGCCAGCTCAACCCGTGGGGGAGACACTAGTGAAAAACTGTTTTTT
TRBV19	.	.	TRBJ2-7	CASAGTRDYEQYF	TGTGCCAGTGCAGGGACAAGAGACTACGAGCAGTACTTC
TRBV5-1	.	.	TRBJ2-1	CASSLPANDEQFF	TGCGCCAGCAGCTTGCCCGCGAATGATGAGCAGTTCTTC
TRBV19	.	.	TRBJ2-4	CASSIGWKELAKNIQYF	TGTGCCAGTAGTATAGGTTGGAAAGAACTAGCCAAAAACATTCAGTACTTC
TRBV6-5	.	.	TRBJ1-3	CASRRSKLSGNTIYF	TGTGCCAGCAGAAGATCAAAACTCTCTGGAAACACCATATATTTT
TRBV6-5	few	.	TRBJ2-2	CASSLWGELFF	TGTGCCAGCAGTTTGTGGGGGGAGCTGTTTTTT
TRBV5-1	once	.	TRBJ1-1	CASSVAGAPVDEAFF	TGCGCCAGCAGCGTCGCAGGGGCCCCGGTTGATGAAGCTTTCTTT
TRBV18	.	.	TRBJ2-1	CASSPRDNNEQFF	TGTGCCAGCTCACCTCGGGACAACAATGAGCAGTTCTTC
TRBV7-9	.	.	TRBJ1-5	CASSRTGTAQGPQHF	TGTGCCAGCAGCCGCACCGGGACGGCACAGGGGCCCCAGCATTTT
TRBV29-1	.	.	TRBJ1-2	CSVVSGRGYGYTF	TGCAGCGTTGTTTCCGGGAGGGGCTATGGCTACACCTTC
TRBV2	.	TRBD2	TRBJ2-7	CASSDSGSVSGGVQYF	TGTGCCAGCAGTGACAGCGGGAGTGTTTCGGGTGGGGTGCAGTACTTC
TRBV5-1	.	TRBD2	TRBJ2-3	CASSLSSGSLITDTQYF	TGCGCCAGCAGCTTGTCTAGCGGGAGTCTTATCACAGATACGCAGTATTTT
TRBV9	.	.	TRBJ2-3	CASSPEPTDTQYF	TGTGCCAGCAGCCCAGAGCCCACAGATACGCAGTATTTT
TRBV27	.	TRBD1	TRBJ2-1	CASSSHGTDNEQFF	TGTGCCAGCAGTTCTCACGGGACAGACAATGAGCAGTTCTTC
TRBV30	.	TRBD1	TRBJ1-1	CAWSPYGDRGDTEAFF	TGTGCCTGGAGTCCTTACGGGGACAGGGGTGACACTGAAGCTTTCTTT
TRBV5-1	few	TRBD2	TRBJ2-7	CASSSTGTTYEQYF	TGCGCCAGCAGCTCAACCGGGACTACCTACGAGCAGTACTTC
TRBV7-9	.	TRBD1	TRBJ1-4	CASSLAGTGGEKLFF	TGTGCCAGCAGCTTAGCGGGGACAGGGGGCGAAAAACTGTTTTTT
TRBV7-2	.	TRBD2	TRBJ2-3	CASSLNGLARPTDTQYF	TGTGCCAGCAGCCTGAACGGACTAGCCCGCCCCACAGATACGCAGTATTTT
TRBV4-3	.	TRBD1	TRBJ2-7	CASSPCGHNMDRGAYEQYF	TGCGCCAGCAGCCCCTGTGGGCATAACATGGACAGGGGGGCCTACGAGCAGTACTTC
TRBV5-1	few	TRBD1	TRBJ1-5	CASSLAPGGAGQPQHF	TGCGCCAGCAGCTTGGCCCCAGGGGGCGCCGGGCAGCCCCAGCATTTT
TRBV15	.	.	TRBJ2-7	CATSRDIAYEQYF	TGTGCCACCAGCAGAGATATAGCCTACGAGCAGTACTTC
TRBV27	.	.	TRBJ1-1	CASSSQANTEAFF	TGTGCCAGCAGTTCCCAGGCGAACACTGAAGCTTTCTTT
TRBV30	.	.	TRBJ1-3	CAWRPRQANSGNTIYF	TGTGCCTGGAGGCCTCGACAGGCCAACTCTGGAAACACCATATATTTT
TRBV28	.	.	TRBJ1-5	CASSLGVPGSNQPQHF	TGTGCCAGCAGTTTAGGGGTACCGGGGAGCAATCAGCCCCAGCATTTT
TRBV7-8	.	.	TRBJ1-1	CASSKASTRENTEAFF	TGTGCCAGCAGCAAAGCGAGCACCAGGGAGAACACTGAAGCTTTCTTT
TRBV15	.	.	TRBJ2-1	CATSREGRFRNEQFF	TGTGCCACCAGCAGAGAAGGCCGATTCAGGAATGAGCAGTTCTTC
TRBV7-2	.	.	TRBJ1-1	CASSLVGRTEAFF	TGTGCCAGCAGCTTAGTAGGGCGCACTGAAGCTTTCTTT
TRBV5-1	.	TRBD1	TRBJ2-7	CASSFQSTGDSYEQYF	TGCGCCAGCAGCTTTCAATCCACAGGGGACTCCTACGAGCAGTACTTC
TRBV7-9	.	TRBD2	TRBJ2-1	CASSSQRDEVYNEQFF	TGTGCCAGCAGCTCCCAGCGGGACGAAGTATACAATGAGCAGTTCTTC
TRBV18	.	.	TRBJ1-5	CASSSGTASLQPQHF	TGTGCCAGCTCGTCCGGGACGGCCTCTCTACAGCCCCAGCATTTT
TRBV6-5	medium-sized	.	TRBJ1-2	CASRETASNYGYTF	TGTGCCAGCAGGGAGACAGCCTCTAACTATGGCTACACCTTC
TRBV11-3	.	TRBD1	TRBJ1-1	CASSLPGGSVEAFF	TGTGCCAGCAGCTTACCAGGGGGCTCCGTTGAAGCTTTCTTT
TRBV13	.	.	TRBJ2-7	CASSLGGQGSNEQYF	TGTGCCAGCAGCTTAGGAGGTCAGGGGTCCAACGAGCAGTACTTC
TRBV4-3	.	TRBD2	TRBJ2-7	CASSQAQREGYGSYEQYF	TGCGCCAGCAGCCAAGCTCAGCGGGAGGGCTATGGCTCCTACGAGCAGTACTTC